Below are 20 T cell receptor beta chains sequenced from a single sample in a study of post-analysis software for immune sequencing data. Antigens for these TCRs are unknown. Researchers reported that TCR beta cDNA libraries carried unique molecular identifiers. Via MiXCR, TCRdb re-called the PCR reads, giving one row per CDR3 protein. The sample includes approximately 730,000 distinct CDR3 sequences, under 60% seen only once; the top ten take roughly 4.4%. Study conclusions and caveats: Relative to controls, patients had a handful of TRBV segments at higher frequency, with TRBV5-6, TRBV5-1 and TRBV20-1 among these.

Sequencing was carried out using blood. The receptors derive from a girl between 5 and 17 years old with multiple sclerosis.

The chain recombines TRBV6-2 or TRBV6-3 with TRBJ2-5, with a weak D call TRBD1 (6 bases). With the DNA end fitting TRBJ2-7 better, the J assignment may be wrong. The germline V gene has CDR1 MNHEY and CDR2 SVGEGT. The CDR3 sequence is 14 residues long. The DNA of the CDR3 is TGTGCCAGCACCAGGTGGGACATTGGCTACGAGCAGTACTTC. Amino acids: CASTRWDIGYEQYF.

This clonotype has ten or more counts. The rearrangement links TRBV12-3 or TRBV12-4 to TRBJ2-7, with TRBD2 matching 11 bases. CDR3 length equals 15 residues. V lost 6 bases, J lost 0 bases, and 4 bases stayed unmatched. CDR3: CASSSGTSGSYEQYF. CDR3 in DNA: TGTGCCAGCAGCTCCGGGACTAGCGGCTCCTACGAGCAGTACTTC.

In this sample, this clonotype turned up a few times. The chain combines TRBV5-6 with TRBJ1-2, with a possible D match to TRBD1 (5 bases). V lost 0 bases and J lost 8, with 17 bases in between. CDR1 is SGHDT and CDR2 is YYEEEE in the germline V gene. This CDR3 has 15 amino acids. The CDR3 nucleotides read TGTGCCAGCAGCTTGGAAATGGGACGCATTGGCGGCTACACCTTC. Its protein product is CASSLEMGRIGGYTF.

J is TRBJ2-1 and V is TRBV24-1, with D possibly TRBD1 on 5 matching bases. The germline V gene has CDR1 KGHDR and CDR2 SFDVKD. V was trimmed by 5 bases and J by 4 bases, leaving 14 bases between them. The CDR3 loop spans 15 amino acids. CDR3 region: CATSGKGYVYNEQFF. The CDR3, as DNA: TGTGCCACCAGTGGGAAGGGGTACGTATACAATGAGCAGTTCTTC.

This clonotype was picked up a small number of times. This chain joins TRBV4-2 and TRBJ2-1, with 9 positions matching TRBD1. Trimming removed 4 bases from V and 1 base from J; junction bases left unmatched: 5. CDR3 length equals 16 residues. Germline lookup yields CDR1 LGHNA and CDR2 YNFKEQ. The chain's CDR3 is CASSPLGQGSYNEQFF. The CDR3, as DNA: TGTGCCAGCAGCCCGCTCGGACAGGGGTCCTACAATGAGCAGTTCTTC.

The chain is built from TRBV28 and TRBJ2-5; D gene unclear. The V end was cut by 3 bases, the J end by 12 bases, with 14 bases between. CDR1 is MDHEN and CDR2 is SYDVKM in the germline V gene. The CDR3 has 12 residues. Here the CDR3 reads CASSFGRSAEYF. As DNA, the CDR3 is TGTGCCAGCAGTTTCGGCAGGTCCGCGGAGTACTTC.

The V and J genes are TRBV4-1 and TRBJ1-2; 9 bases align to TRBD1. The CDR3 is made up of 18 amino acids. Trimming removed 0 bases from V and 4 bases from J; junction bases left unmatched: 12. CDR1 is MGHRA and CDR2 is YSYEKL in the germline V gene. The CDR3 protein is CASSQENGPLTGGYGYTF. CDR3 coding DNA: TGCGCCAGCAGCCAAGAAAATGGTCCACTGACAGGGGGCTATGGCTACACCTTC.

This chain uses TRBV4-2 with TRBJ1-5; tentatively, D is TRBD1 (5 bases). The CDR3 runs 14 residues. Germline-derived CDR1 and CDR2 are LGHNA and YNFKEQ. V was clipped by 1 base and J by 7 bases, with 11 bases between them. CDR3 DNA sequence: TGTGCCAGCAGCCAAGGAGGGACCGCGCAGCCCCAGCATTTT. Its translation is CASSQGGTAQPQHF.

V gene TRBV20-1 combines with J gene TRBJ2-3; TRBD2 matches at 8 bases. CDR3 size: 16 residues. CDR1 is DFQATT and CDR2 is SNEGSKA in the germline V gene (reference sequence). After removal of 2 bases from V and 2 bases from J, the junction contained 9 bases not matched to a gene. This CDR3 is CSARRGREVITDTQYF. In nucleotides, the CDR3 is TGCAGTGCTAGACGTGGGCGGGAGGTTATCACAGATACGCAGTATTTT.

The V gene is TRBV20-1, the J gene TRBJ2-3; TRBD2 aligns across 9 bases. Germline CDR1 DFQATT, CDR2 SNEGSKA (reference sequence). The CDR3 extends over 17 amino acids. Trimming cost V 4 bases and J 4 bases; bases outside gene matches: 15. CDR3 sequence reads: CSATLAGPGTPPDTQYF. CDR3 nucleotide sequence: TGCAGTGCTACCCTAGCGGGGCCTGGAACTCCTCCAGATACGCAGTATTTT.

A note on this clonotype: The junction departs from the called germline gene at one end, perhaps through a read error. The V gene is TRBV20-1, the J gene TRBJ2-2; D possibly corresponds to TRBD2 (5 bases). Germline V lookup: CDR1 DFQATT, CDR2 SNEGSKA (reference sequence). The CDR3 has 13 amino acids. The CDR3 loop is CGARGGLTGKLFF. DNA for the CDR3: TGCGGTGCTAGAGGTGGTTTAACCGGGAAGCTGTTTTTT.

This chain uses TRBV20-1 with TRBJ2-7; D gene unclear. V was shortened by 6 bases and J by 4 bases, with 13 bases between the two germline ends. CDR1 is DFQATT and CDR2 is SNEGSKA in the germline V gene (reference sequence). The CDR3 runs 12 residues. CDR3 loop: CSAPGQEYEQYF. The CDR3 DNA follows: TGCAGTGCCCCGGGCCAAGAATACGAGCAGTACTTC.

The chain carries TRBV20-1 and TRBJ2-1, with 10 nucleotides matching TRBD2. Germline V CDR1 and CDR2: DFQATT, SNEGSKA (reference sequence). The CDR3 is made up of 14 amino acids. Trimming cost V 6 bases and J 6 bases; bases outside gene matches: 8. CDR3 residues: CSAKQAGGRNEQFF. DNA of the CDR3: TGCAGTGCCAAGCAAGCGGGAGGGCGCAATGAGCAGTTCTTC.

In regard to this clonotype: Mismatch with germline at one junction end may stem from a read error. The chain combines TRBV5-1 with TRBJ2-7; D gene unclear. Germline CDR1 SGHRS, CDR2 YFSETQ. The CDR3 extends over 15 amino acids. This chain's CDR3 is CASNLSQKSSYEQYF. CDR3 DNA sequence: TGCGCCAGCAACTTGTCACAGAAGAGCTCCTACGAGCAGTACTTC. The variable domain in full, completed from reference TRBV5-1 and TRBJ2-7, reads KAGVTQTPRYLIKTRGQQVTLSCSPISGHRSVSWYQQTPGQGLQFLFEYFSETQRNKGNFPGRFSGRQFSNSRSEMNVSTLELGDSALYLCASNLSQKSSYEQYFGPGTRLTVT.

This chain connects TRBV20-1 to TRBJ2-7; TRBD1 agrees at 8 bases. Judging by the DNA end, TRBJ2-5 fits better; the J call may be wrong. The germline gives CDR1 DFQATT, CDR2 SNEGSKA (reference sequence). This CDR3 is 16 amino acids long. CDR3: CSAQALSRTGKETQYF. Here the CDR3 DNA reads TGCAGTGCTCAGGCCCTCTCCAGGACAGGGAAGGAGACCCAGTACTTC.

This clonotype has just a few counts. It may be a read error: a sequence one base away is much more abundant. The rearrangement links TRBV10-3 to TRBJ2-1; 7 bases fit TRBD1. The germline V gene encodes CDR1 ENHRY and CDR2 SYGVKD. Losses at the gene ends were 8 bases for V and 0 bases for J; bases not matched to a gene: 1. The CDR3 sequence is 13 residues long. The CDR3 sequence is CAIRDSSYNEQFF. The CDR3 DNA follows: TGTGCCATCCGGGACAGCTCCTACAATGAGCAGTTCTTC.

CDR3 protein: CASSPSGGSRTGGYTF. CDR3 bases: TGTGCCAGCAGCCCTTCAGGGGGCTCTCGAACGGGAGGCTACACCTTC. The chain uses TRBV7-3 and TRBJ1-2; 8 nucleotides agree with TRBD1. This CDR3 spans 16 amino acids. CDR1 and CDR2 (germline): SGHTA, FQGTGA. The V and J ends lost 5 bases and 8 bases, in that order; junction bases with no gene match: 16.

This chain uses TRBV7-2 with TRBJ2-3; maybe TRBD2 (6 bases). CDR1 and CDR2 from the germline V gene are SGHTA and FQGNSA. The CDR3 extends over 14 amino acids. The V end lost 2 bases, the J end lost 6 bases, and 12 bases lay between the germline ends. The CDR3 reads CASSLSHAGDTQYF. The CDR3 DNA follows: TGTGCCAGCAGCTTAAGTCATGCGGGGGATACGCAGTATTTT.

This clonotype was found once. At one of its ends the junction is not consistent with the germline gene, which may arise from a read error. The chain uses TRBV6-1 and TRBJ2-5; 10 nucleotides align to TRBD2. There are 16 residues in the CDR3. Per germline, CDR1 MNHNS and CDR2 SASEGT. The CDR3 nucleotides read TGTGCCAGCAGTGAAGCAGTAGGACTAGCGGAAGAGATCCAGTACTTC. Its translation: CASSEAVGLAEEIQYF.

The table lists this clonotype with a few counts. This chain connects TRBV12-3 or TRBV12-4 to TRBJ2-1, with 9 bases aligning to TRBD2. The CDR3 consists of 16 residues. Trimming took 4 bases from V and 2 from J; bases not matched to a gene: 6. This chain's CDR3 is CASSSSSGIPYNEQFF. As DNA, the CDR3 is TGTGCCAGCAGTTCCTCTAGCGGGATACCCTACAATGAGCAGTTCTTC.